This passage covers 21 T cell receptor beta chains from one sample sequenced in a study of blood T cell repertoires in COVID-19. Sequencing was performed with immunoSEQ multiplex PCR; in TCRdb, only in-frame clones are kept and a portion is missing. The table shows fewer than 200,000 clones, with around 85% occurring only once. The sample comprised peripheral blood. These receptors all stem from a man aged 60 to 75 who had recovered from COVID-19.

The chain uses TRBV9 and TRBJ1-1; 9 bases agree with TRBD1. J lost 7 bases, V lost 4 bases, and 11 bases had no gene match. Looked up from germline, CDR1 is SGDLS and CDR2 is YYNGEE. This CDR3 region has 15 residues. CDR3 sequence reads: CASSSWTGEINEAFF. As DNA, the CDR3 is TGTGCCAGCAGCTCTTGGACAGGGGAAATTAATGAAGCTTTCTTT.

CDR3 loop: CASSFQQGASWGAQYF. Written as DNA, the CDR3 is TGTGCCAGCAGTTTCCAACAGGGGGCGTCATGGGGTGCGCAGTATTTT. The V and J genes are TRBV27 and TRBJ2-3; 9 positions agree with TRBD1. Germline CDR1 MNHEY, CDR2 SMNVEV (reference sequence). The V segment lost 3 bases and the J segment 10 bases; nucleotides outside the gene matches: 14. The CDR3 totals 16 residues.

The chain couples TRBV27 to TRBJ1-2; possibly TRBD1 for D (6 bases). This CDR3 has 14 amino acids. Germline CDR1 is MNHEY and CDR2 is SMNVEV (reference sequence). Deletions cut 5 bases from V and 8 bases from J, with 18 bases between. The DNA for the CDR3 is TGTGCCAGCAGTATGTTAGGGGGGGCGCGGGGCTACACCTTC. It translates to CASSMLGGARGYTF.

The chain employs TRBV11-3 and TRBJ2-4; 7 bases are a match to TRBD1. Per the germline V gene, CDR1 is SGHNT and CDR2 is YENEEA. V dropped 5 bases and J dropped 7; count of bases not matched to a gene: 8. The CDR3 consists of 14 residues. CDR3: CASSKEQGTNIQYF. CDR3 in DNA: TGTGCCAGCAGCAAAGAACAGGGGACCAACATTCAGTACTTC.

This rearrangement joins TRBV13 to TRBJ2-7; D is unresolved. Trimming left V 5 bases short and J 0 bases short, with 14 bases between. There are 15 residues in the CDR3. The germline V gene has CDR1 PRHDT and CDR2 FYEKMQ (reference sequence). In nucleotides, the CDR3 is TGTGCCAGCAGCAATACCCCCTCGGTCTCCTACGAGCAGTACTTC. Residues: CASSNTPSVSYEQYF.

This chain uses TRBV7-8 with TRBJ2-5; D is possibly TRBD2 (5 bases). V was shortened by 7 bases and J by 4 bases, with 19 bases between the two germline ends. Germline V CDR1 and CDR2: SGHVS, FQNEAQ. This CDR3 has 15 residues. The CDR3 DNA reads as TGTGCCAGCACCCAAGCCGGGGTTGGTGGAGAGACCCAGTACTTC. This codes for CASTQAGVGGETQYF.

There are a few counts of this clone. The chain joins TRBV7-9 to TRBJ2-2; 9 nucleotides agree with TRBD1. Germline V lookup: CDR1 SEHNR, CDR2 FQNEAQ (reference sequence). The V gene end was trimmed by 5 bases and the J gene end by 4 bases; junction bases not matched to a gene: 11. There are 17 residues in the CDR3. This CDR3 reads CASSPRTGGKTTGELFF. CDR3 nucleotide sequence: TGTGCCAGCAGCCCCCGCACAGGGGGCAAGACCACCGGGGAGCTGTTTTTT.

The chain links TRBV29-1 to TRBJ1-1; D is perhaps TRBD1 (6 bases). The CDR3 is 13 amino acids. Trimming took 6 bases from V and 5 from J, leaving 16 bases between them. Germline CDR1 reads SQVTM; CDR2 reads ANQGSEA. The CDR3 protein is CSVNKGGATEAFF. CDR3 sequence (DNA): TGCAGCGTCAATAAAGGGGGGGCGACTGAAGCTTTCTTT. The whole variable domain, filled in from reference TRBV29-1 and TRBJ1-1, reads SAVISQKPSRDICQRGTSLTIQCQVDSQVTMMFWYRQQPGQSLTLIATANQGSEATYESGFVIDKFPISRPNLTFSTLTVSNMSPEDSSIYLCSVNKGGATEAFFGQGTRLTVV.

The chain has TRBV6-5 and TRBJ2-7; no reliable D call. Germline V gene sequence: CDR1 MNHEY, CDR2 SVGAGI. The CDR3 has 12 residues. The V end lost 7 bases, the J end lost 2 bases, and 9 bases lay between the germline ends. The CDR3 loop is CASNRHPYEQYF. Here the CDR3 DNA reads TGTGCCAGCAATAGACACCCCTACGAGCAGTACTTC.

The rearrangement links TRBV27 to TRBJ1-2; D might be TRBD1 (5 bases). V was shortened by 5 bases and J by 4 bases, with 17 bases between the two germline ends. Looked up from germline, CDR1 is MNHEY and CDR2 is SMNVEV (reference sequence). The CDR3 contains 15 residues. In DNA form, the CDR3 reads TGTGCCAGCAGTCCCCAGGGAGGGCACCCCTATGGCTACACCTTC. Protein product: CASSPQGGHPYGYTF.

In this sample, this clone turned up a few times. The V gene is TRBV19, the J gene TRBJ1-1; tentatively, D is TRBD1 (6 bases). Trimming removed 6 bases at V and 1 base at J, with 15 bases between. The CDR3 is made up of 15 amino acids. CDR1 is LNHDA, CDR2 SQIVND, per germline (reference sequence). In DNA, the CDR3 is TGTGCCAGTAGCTCACACAGGGATCCGAACACTGAAGCTTTCTTT. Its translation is CASSSHRDPNTEAFF. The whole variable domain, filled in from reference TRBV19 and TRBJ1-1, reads DGGITQSPKYLFRKEGQNVTLSCEQNLNHDAMYWYRQDPGQGLRLIYYSQIVNDFQKGDIAEGYSVSREKKESFPLTVTSAQKNPTAFYLCASSSHRDPNTEAFFGQGTRLTVV.

CDR3 nucleotides: TGTGCCATCAGACAGACCGATTCTGGAAACACCATATATTTT. This sequence encodes CAIRQTDSGNTIYF. The chain joins TRBV10-3 to TRBJ1-3; D call uncertain. The germline V gene encodes CDR1 ENHRY and CDR2 SYGVKD. This CDR3 contains 14 residues. Trimming removed 6 bases at V and 1 base at J, with 10 bases between.

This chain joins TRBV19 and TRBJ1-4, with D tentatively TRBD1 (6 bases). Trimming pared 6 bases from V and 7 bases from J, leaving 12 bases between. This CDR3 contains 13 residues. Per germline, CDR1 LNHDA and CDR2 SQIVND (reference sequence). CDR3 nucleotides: TGTGCCAGTAGAACAGGGTTGGGTGAAAAACTGTTTTTT. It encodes CASRTGLGEKLFF.

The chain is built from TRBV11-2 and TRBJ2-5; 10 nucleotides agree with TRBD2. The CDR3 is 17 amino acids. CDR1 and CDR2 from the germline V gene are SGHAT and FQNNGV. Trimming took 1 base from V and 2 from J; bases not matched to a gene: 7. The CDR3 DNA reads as TGTGCCAGCAGCTTAGTTTGGAGCGGGGGGGTACAAGAGACCCAGTACTTC. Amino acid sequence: CASSLVWSGGVQETQYF.

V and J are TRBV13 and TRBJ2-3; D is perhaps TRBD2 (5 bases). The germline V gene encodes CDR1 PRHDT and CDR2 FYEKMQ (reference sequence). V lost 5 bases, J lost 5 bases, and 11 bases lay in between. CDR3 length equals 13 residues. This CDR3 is CASSETSLDTQYF. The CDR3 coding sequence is TGTGCCAGCAGCGAAACTAGTTTAGATACGCAGTATTTT. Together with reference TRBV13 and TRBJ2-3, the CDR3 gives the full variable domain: AAGVIQSPRHLIKEKRETATLKCYPIPRHDTVYWYQQGPGQDPQFLISFYEKMQSDKGSIPDRFSAQQFSDYHSELNMSSLELGDSALYFCASSETSLDTQYFGPGTRLTVL.

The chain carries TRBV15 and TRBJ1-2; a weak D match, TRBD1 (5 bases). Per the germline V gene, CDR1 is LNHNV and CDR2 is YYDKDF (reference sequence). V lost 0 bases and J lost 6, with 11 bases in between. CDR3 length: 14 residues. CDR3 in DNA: TGTGCCACCAGCAGAGAAGGGTACAGGAATGGCTACACCTTC. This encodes CATSREGYRNGYTF.

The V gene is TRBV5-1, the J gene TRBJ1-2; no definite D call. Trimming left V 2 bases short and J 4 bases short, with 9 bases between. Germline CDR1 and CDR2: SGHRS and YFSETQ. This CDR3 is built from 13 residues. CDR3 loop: CASSFDTLYGYTF. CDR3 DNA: TGCGCCAGCAGCTTCGACACCCTCTATGGCTACACCTTC.

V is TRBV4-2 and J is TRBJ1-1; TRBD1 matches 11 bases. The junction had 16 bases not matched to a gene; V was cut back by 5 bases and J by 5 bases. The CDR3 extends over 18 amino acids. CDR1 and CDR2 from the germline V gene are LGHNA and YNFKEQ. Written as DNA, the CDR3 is TGTGCCAGCAGCATCCCTTCCCGGGACAGGGGGGGCCGGACTGAAGCTTTCTTT. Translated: CASSIPSRDRGGRTEAFF.

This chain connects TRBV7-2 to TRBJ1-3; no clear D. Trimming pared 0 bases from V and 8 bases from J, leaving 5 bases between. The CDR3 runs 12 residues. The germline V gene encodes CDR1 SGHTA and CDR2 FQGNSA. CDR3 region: CASSLALDTIYF. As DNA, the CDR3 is TGTGCCAGCAGCTTAGCGCTAGACACCATATATTTT. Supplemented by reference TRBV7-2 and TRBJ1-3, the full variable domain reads GAGVSQSPSNKVTEKGKDVELRCDPISGHTALYWYRQSLGQGLEFLIYFQGNSAPDKSGLPSDRFSAERTGGSVSTLTIQRTQQEDSAVYLCASSLALDTIYFGEGSWLTVV.

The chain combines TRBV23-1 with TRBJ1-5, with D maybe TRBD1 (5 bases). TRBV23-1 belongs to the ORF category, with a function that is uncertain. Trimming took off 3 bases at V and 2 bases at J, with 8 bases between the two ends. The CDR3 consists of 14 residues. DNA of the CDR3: TGCGCCAGCAGTCATCGGGGGGGCAATCAGCCCCAGCATTTT. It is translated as CASSHRGGNQPQHF.

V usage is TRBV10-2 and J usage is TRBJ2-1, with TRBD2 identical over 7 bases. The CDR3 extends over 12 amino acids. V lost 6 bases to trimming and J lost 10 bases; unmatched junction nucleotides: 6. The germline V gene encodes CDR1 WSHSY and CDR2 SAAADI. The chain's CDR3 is CASRGPAGEQFF. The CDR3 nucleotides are TGCGCCAGCAGGGGACCAGCGGGAGAGCAGTTCTTC.